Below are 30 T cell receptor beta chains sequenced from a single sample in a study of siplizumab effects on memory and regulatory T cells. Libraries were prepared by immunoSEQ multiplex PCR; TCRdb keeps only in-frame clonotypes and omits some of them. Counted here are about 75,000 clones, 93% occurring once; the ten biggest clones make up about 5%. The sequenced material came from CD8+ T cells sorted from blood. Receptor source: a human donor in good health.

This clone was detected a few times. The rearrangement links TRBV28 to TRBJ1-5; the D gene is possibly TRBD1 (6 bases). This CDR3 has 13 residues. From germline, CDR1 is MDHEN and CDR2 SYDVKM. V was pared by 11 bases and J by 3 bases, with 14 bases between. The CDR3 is CAGARGYNQPQHF. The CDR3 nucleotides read TGTGCCGGGGCAAGGGGGTACAATCAGCCCCAGCATTTT.

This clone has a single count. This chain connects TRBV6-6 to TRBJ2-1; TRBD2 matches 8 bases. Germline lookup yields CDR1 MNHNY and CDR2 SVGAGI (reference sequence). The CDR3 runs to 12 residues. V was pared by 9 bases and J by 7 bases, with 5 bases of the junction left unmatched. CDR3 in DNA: TGTGCCAGTACGGGGGGGCCTAATGAGCAGTTCTTC. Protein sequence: CASTGGPNEQFF.

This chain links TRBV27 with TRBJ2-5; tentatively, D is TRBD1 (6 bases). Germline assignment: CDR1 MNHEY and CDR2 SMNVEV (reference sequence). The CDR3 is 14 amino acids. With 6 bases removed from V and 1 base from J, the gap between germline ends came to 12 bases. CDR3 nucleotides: TGTGCCAGCAGGCTTCAGGGGTCCCAAGAGACCCAGTACTTC. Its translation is CASRLQGSQETQYF.

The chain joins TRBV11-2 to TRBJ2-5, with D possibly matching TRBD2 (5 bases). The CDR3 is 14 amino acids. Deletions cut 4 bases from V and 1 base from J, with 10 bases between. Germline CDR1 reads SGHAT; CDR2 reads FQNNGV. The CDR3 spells CASSSEGLQETQYF. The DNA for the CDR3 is TGTGCCAGCAGCTCAGAGGGCCTCCAAGAGACCCAGTACTTC.

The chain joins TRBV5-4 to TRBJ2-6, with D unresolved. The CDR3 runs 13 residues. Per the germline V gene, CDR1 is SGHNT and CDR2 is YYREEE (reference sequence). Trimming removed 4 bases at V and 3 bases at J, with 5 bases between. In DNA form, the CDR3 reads TGTGCCAGCAGCCCCCTTGGGGCCAACGTCCTGACTTTC. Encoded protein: CASSPLGANVLTF.

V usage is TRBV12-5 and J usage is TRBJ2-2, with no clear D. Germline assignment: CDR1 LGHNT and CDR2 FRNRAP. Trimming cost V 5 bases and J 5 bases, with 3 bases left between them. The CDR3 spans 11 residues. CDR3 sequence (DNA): TGTGCTAGTGGTACGACCGGGGAGCTGTTTTTT. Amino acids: CASGTTGELFF.

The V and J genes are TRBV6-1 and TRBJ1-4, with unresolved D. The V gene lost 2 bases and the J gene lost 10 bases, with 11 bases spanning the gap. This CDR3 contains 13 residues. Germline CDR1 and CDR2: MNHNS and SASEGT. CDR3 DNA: TGTGCCAGCAGTGAACCACTGACGGTAAAACTGTTTTTT. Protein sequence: CASSEPLTVKLFF.

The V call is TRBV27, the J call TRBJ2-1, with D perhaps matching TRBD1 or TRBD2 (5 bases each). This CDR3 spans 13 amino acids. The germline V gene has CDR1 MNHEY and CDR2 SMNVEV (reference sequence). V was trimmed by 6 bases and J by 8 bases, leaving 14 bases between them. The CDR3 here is CASSNRGRDEQFF. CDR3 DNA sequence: TGTGCCAGCAGCAATAGGGGACGTGATGAGCAGTTCTTC.

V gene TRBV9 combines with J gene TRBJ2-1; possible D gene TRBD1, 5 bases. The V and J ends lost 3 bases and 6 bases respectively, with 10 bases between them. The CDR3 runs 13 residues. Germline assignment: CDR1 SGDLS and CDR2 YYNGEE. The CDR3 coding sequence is TGTGCCAGCAGCGACACCGACAGCAATGAGCAGTTCTTC. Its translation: CASSDTDSNEQFF.

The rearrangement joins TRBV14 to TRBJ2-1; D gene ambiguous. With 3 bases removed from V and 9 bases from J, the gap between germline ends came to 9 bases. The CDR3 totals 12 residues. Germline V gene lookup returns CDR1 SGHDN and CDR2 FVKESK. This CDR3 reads CASSQAFVEQFF. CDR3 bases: TGTGCCAGCAGCCAGGCCTTCGTTGAGCAGTTCTTC.

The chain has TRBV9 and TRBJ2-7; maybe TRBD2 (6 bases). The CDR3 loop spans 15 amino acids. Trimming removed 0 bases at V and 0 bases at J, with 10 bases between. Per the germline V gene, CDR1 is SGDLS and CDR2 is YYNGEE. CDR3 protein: CASSVGGGVSYEQYF. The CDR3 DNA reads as TGTGCCAGCAGCGTAGGGGGCGGGGTCTCCTACGAGCAGTACTTC.

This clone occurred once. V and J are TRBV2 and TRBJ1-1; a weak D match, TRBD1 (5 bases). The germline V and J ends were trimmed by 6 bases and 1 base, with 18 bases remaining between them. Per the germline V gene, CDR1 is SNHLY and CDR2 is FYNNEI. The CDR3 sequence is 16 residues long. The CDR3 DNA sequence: TGTGCCAGCAGGGAGACAGACACCGGACGGAACACTGAAGCTTTCTTT. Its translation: CASRETDTGRNTEAFF.

CDR3 sequence reads: CASSLEVQGGINEQYF. CDR3 in DNA: TGTGCCAGCAGCTTAGAAGTGCAGGGGGGGATCAACGAGCAGTACTTC. This rearrangement joins TRBV7-6 to TRBJ2-7, with D possibly being TRBD1 or TRBD2 (7 bases each). CDR3 length equals 16 residues. The V end was cut by 1 base, the J end by 5 bases, with 18 bases between. Germline V gene lookup returns CDR1 SGHVS and CDR2 FNYEAQ.

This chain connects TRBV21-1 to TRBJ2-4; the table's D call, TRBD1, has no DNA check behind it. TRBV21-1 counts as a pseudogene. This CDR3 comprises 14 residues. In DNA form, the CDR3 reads TGTGCCAGCAGCAAAGGCGAGGGACAGGGGGTTGTGTACTTC. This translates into CASSKGEGQGVVYF.

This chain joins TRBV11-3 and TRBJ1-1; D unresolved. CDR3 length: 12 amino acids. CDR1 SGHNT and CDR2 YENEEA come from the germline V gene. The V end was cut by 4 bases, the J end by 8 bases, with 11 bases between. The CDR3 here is CASSSGGMEAFF. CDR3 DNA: TGTGCCAGCAGCTCGGGAGGAATGGAAGCTTTCTTT.

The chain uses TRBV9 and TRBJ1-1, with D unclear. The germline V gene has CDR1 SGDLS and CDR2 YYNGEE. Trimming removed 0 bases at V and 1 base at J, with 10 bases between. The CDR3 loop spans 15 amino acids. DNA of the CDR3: TGTGCCAGCAGCGTAGCGGATTCGGGGAACACTGAAGCTTTCTTT. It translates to CASSVADSGNTEAFF.

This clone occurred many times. The DNA for the CDR3 is TGTGCCACCAGCAGAGATCAAGGGGGCCGGGAGCAGTACTTC. Translated, it gives CATSRDQGGREQYF. The J gene is TRBJ2-7, the V gene TRBV15, with 7 bases that match TRBD1. From germline, CDR1 is LNHNV and CDR2 YYDKDF (reference sequence). The CDR3 consists of 14 residues. Trimming at V came to 0 bases and at J to 7 bases, leaving 6 bases not matched to a gene.

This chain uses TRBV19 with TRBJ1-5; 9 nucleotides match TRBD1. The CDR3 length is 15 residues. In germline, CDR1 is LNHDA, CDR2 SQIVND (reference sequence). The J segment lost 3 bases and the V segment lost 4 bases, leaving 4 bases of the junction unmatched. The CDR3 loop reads CASSKDRGSNQPQHF. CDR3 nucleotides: TGTGCCAGTAGTAAGGACAGGGGATCCAATCAGCCCCAGCATTTT.

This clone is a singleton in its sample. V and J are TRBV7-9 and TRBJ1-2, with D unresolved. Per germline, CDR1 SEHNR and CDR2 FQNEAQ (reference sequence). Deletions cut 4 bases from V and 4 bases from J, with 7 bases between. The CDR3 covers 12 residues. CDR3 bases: TGTGCCAGCAGCTCTCTGACCTATGGCTACACCTTC. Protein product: CASSSLTYGYTF.

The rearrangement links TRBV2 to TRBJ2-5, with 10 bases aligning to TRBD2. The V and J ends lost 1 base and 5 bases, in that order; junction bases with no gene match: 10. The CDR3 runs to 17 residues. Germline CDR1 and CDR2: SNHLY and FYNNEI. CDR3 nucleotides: TGTGCCAGCAGTGAAGGCGAAGTGAGCGGGGGGGCGGAGACCCAGTACTTC. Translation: CASSEGEVSGGAETQYF.

The CDR3 region is CASSIQDSNTEAFF. The CDR3 coding sequence is TGTGCCAGTAGTATTCAGGACAGTAACACTGAAGCTTTCTTT. The rearrangement links TRBV19 to TRBJ1-1; tentatively, D is TRBD1 (6 bases). V dropped 3 bases and J dropped 2 bases, with 10 bases sitting between them. The CDR3 is made up of 14 amino acids. Germline CDR1 and CDR2: LNHDA and SQIVND (reference sequence).

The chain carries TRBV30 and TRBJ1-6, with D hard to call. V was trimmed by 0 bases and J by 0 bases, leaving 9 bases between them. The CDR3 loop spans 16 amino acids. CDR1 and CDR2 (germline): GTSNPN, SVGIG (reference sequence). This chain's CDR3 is CAWSVLGSSYNSPLHF. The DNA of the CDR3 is TGTGCCTGGAGTGTACTGGGGAGCTCCTATAATTCACCCCTCCACTTT.

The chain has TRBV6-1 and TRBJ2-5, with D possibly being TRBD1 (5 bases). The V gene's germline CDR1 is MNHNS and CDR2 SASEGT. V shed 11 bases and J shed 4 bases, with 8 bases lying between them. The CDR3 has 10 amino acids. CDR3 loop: CAAGLETQYF. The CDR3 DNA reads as TGTGCCGCAGGGCTAGAGACCCAGTACTTC.

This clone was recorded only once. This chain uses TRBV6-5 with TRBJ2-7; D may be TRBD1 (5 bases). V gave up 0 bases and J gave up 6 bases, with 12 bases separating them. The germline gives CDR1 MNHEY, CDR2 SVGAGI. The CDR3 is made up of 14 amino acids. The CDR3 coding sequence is TGTGCCAGCAGTTACTCAGGGGTGATAGTCGAGCAGTACTTC. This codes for CASSYSGVIVEQYF.

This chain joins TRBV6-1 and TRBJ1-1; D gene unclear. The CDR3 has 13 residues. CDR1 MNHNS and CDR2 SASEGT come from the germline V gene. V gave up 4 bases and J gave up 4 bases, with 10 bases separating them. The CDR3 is CASSAGEGTEAFF. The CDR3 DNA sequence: TGTGCCAGCAGTGCCGGGGAAGGCACTGAAGCTTTCTTT.

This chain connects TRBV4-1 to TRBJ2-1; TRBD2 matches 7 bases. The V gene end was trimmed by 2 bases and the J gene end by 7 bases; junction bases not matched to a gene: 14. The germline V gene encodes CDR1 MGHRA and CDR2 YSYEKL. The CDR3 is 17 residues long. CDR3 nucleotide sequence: TGCGCCAGCAGCCAATTGGGCTGGGGGGGTACAATTAATGAGCAGTTCTTC. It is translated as CASSQLGWGGTINEQFF.

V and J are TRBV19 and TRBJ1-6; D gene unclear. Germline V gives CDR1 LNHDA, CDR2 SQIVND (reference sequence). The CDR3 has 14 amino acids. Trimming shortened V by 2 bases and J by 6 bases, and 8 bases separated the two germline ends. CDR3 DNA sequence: TGTGCCAGTAGTATACAGGACGGTAATTCACCCCTCCACTTT. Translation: CASSIQDGNSPLHF.

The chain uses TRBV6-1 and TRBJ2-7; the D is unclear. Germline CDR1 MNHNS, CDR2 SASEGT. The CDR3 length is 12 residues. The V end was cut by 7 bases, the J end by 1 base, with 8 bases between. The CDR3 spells CASIEESYEQYF. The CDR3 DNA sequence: TGTGCCAGCATCGAGGAATCCTACGAGCAGTACTTC.

The CDR3 region has the DNA TGTGCCAGCAGCTCTAGCGGGGATTCTACCTACAATGAGCAGTTCTTC. Protein sequence: CASSSSGDSTYNEQFF. This chain uses TRBV7-6 with TRBJ2-1; 9 nucleotides agree with TRBD2. CDR3 length: 16 residues. The junction had 6 bases not matched to a gene; V was cut back by 4 bases and J by 2 bases. Germline assignment: CDR1 SGHVS and CDR2 FNYEAQ.

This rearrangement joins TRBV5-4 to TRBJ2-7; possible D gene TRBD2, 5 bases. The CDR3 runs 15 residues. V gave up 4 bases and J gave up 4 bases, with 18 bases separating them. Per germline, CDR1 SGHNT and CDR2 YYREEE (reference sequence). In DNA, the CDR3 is TGTGCCAGCAGCGGAACGGGAACCGATAATTACGAGCAGTACTTC. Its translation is CASSGTGTDNYEQYF.